The 9 T cell receptor beta chains in this list originate from one sample, sequenced in a study of cytomegalovirus exposure and HLA in healthy donors. A multiplex PCR was run with 60 Vbeta primers and 13 Jbeta primers. This table comes from immunoSEQ multiplex PCR, and its TCRdb copy is limited to in-frame clones, with some not included. The profile covers around 200,000 clones, with roughly four fifths appearing a single time and about 0.8% taken by the ten largest. Input material: PBMCs. These receptors originate from a young woman in good health and CMV-seronegative.

This sequence joins TRBV18 and TRBJ2-2; no clear D gene. This CDR3 region has 16 residues. Germline CDR1 reads KGHSH; CDR2 reads LQKENI. Trimming took 4 bases from V and 3 from J, leaving 15 bases between them. As DNA, the CDR3 is TGTGCCAGCTCACTAGGCCCAGACACTTACACCGGGGAGCTGTTTTTT. Translated: CASSLGPDTYTGELFF.

This clone was recorded only once. The chain's CDR3 is CASNPAGGPNAASGTQYF. The CDR3 DNA is TGTGCCAGCAACCCAGCGGGGGGCCCGAACGCGGCCTCAGGTACGCAGTATTTT. V gene TRBV9 combines with J gene TRBJ2-3; 9 bases are shared with TRBD2. The CDR3 covers 18 residues. The germline V gene has CDR1 SGDLS and CDR2 YYNGEE. The trim removed 6 bases at V and 8 bases at J, leaving 22 bases unmatched.

A remark on this clone: The identical CDR3 is also encoded by other nucleotide sequences in the sample. The V call is TRBV6-1, the J call TRBJ2-2; 7 nucleotides match TRBD1. Germline CDR1 reads MNHNS; CDR2 reads SASEGT. V dropped 5 bases and J dropped 1; count of bases not matched to a gene: 4. The CDR3 is made up of 15 amino acids. CDR3 region: CASSSGTVNTGELFF. The CDR3 DNA sequence: TGTGCCAGCAGTTCCGGGACAGTGAACACCGGGGAGCTGTTTTTT.

The CDR3 reads CASSQGNLYEQYF. The CDR3 coding sequence is TGTGCCAGCAGTCAGGGAAATCTCTACGAGCAGTACTTC. The rearrangement uses TRBV6-1 and TRBJ2-7; D perhaps matches TRBD1 (5 bases). Trimming cost V 5 bases and J 3 bases, with 11 bases left between them. CDR3 length equals 13 residues. Looked up from germline, CDR1 is MNHNS and CDR2 is SASEGT.

The chain employs TRBV7-9 and TRBJ2-7, with 7 bases aligning to TRBD2. J was trimmed by 4 bases and V by 0 bases; bases with no gene match: 6. This CDR3 has 15 amino acids. Germline V gives CDR1 SEHNR, CDR2 FQNEAQ (reference sequence). CDR3 sequence reads: CASSLALPGGYEQYF. The CDR3 DNA is TGTGCCAGCAGCTTAGCGCTCCCGGGGGGATACGAGCAGTACTTC.

This clone was found a few times. The rearrangement uses TRBV6-5 and TRBJ2-1, with D perhaps TRBD2 (5 bases). V was clipped by 0 bases and J by 12 bases, with 12 bases between them. CDR1 MNHEY and CDR2 SVGAGI come from the germline V gene. The length of the CDR3 is 13 residues. Here the CDR3 DNA reads TGTGCCAGCAGTTACTCGACGGGGAAAGGGCAGTTCTTC. Encoded protein: CASSYSTGKGQFF.

V usage is TRBV4-1 and J usage is TRBJ1-3; D is undetermined. The germline gives CDR1 MGHRA, CDR2 YSYEKL. V gave up 4 bases and J gave up 4 bases, with 14 bases separating them. The CDR3 contains 15 residues. Here the CDR3 DNA reads TGCGCCAGCAGCCTTTCCGACATTATGGGAAACACCATATATTTT. Translation: CASSLSDIMGNTIYF.

The rearrangement links TRBV9 to TRBJ1-1; D call uncertain. This CDR3 spans 14 amino acids. V was trimmed by 3 bases and J by 11 bases, leaving 20 bases between them. The germline gives CDR1 SGDLS, CDR2 YYNGEE. The CDR3 nucleotides are TGTGCCAGCAGCGCAGACACATACCCGCTTGAGGCTTTCTTT. Encoded protein: CASSADTYPLEAFF.

The genes are TRBV25-1 and TRBJ2-7; D is ambiguous. The V end was cut by 6 bases, the J end by 3 bases, with 6 bases between. The germline V gene has CDR1 MGHDK and CDR2 SYGVNS. This CDR3 contains 11 residues. The CDR3 DNA follows: TGTGCCAGCAGCCCAGGCTACGAGCAGTACTTC. It codes for CASSPGYEQYF.